These 6 T cell receptor beta chains originate from one sample sequenced in a study of neurological immune-mediated disorders. TCRdb re-derived calls from the 5' RACE reads in MiXCR, one entry per CDR3 protein. This table has 45,000 to 65,000 distinct CDR3 sequences, around 3.3% appearing once. The sample consisted of PBMCs. Receptors were obtained from a man in his forties or fifties with multiple sclerosis.

This clonotype was seen at least ten times. J is TRBJ2-3 and V is TRBV6-2 or TRBV6-3; TRBD2 aligns across 10 bases. Germline V lookup: CDR1 MNHEY, CDR2 SVGEGT. This CDR3 has 14 amino acids. V lost 10 bases to trimming and J lost 4 bases; unmatched junction nucleotides: 8. This chain's CDR3 is CATYPSGGADTQYF. DNA of the CDR3: TGTGCCACCTATCCTAGCGGGGGCGCAGATACGCAGTATTTT.

This clonotype was found many times. This rearrangement joins TRBV3-1 to TRBJ1-2; 7 positions agree with TRBD1. Germline V gives CDR1 LGHDT, CDR2 YNNKEL (reference sequence). This CDR3 has 15 amino acids. Trimming took 0 bases from V and 4 from J; bases not matched to a gene: 5. In DNA form, the CDR3 reads TGTGCCAGCAGCCAAGATCTGAGACAGGGCTATGGCTACACCTTC. Its translation is CASSQDLRQGYGYTF. Variable domain in full (rest from reference TRBV3-1 and TRBJ1-2): DTAVSQTPKYLVTQMGNDKSIKCEQNLGHDTMYWYKQDSKKFLKIMFSYNNKELIINETVPNRFSPKSPDKAHLNLHINSLELGDSAVYFCASSQDLRQGYGYTFGSGTRLTVV.

This clonotype was seen many times. CDR3 in DNA: TGCAGTGCCCGGGGCGGGGAAACCTACGAGCAGTACTTC. Protein product: CSARGGETYEQYF. V gene TRBV20-1 combines with J gene TRBJ2-7; D is possibly TRBD2 (6 bases). V was clipped by 6 bases and J by 2 bases, with 14 bases between them. The CDR3 contains 13 residues. The V gene's germline CDR1 is DFQATT and CDR2 SNEGSKA (reference sequence).

This clonotype was counted at least ten times. The chain couples TRBV10-3 to TRBJ2-3; D unresolved. Trimming shortened V by 3 bases and J by 6 bases, and 13 bases separated the two germline ends. This CDR3 has 14 residues. Germline CDR1 ENHRY, CDR2 SYGVKD. The chain's CDR3 is CAISETTSDDTQYF. The CDR3 nucleotides are TGTGCCATCAGTGAAACGACATCAGATGATACGCAGTATTTT.

This clonotype was observed at least ten times. This chain joins TRBV20-1 and TRBJ1-5; D may be TRBD1 (6 bases). CDR1 and CDR2 (germline): DFQATT, SNEGSKA (reference sequence). With 3 bases removed from V and 1 base from J, the gap between germline ends came to 16 bases. This CDR3 region has 16 residues. The CDR3 bases are TGCAGTGCTAGCCCCAACGACAGGAGGAGCAATCAGCCCCAGCATTTT. Translating it yields CSASPNDRRSNQPQHF.

Concerning this clonotype: This CDR3 fails to terminate in the conserved phenylalanine or tryptophan, so it likely reflects a read error. This chain uses TRBV10-3 with TRBJ2-3, with 12 bases lining up with TRBD2. The junction had 4 bases not matched to a gene; V was cut back by 6 bases and J by 3 bases. Germline loops: CDR1 ENHRY, CDR2 SYGVKD. CDR3 size: 15 residues. The CDR3 spells CAISLGLAGTDTQYL. The CDR3 nucleotides read TGTGCCATCAGCCTAGGACTAGCGGGGACAGATACGCAGTATTTG.